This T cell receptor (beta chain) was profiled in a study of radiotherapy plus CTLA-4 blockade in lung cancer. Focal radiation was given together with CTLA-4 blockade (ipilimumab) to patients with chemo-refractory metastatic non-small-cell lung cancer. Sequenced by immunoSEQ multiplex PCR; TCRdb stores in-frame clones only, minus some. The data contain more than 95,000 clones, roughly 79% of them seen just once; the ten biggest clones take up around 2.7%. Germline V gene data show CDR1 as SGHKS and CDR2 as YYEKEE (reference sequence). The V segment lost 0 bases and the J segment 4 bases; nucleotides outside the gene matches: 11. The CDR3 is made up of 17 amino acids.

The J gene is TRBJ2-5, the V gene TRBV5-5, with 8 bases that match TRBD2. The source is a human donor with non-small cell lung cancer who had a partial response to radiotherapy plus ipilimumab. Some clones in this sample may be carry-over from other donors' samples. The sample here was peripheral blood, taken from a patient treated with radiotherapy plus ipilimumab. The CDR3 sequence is CASSLGWEAGEGETQYF. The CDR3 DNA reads TGTGCCAGCAGCTTGGGCTGGGAAGCGGGAGAGGGAGAGACCCAGTACTTC.